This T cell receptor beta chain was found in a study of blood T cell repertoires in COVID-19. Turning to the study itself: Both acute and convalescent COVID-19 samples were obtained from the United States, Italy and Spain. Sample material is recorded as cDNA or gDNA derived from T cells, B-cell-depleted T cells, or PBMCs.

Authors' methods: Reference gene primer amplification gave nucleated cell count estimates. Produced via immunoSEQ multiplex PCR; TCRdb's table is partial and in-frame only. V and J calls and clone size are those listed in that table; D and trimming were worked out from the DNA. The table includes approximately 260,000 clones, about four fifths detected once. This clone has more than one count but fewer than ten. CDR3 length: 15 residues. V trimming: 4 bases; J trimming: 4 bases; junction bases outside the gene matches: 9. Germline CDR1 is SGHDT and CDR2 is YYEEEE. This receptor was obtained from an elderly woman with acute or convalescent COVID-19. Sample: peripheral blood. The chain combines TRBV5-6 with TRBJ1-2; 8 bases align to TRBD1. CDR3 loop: CASSPISGGSYGYTF. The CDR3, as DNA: TGTGCCAGCAGCCCGATCTCAGGGGGCTCCTATGGCTACACCTTC.